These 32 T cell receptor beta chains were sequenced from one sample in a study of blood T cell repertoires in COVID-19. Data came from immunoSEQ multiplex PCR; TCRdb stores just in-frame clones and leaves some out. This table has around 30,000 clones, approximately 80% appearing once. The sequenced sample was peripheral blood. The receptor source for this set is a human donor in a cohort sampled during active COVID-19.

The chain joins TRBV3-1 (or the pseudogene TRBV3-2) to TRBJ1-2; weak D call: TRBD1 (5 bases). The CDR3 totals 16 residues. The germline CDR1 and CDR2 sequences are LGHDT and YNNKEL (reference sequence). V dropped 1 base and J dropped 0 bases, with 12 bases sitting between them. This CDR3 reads CASSQGTGAANYGYTF. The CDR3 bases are TGTGCCAGCAGCCAAGGCACAGGCGCAGCTAACTATGGCTACACCTTC.

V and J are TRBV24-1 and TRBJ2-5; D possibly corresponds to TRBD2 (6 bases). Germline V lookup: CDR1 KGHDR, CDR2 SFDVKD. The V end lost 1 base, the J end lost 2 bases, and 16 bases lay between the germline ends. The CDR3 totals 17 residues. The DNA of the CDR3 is TGTGCCACCAGTGATTTTAGGGCAGTTGGGGGGCAAGAGACCCAGTACTTC. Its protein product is CATSDFRAVGGQETQYF.

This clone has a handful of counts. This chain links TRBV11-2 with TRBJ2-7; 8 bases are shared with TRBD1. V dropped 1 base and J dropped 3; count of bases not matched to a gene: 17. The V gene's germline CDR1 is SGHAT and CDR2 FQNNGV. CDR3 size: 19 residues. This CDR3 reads CASSLGNRDRHNRVYEQYF. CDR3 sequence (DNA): TGTGCCAGCAGCTTAGGTAACCGGGACAGGCACAACAGGGTCTACGAGCAGTACTTC. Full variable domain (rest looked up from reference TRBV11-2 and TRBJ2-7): EAGVAQSPRYKIIEKRQSVAFWCNPISGHATLYWYQQILGQGPKLLIQFQNNGVVDDSQLPKDRFSAERLKGVDSTLKIQPAKLEDSAVYLCASSLGNRDRHNRVYEQYFGPGTRLTVT.

The CDR3 sequence: CASNRQGANEKLFF. CDR3 in DNA: TGTGCCAGCAATAGACAGGGAGCTAATGAAAAACTGTTTTTT. The chain links TRBV28 to TRBJ1-4, with TRBD1 identical over 7 bases. Germline lookup yields CDR1 MDHEN and CDR2 SYDVKM. This CDR3 contains 14 residues. Trimming took 7 bases from V and 3 from J; bases not matched to a gene: 5. The entire variable domain, with the rest obtained from reference TRBV28 and TRBJ1-4, is as follows: DVKVTQSSRYLVKRTGEKVFLECVQDMDHENMFWYRQDPGLGLRLIYFSYDVKMKEKGDIPEGYSVSREKKERFSLILESASTNQTSMYLCASNRQGANEKLFFGSGTQLSVL.

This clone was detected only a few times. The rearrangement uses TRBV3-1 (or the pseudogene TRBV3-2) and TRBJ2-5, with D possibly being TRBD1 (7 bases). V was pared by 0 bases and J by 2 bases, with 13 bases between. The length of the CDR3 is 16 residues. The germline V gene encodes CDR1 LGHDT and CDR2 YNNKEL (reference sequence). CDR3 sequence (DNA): TGTGCCAGCAGCCAAGAATCGGGGGACAGACAAGAGACCCAGTACTTC. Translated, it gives CASSQESGDRQETQYF.

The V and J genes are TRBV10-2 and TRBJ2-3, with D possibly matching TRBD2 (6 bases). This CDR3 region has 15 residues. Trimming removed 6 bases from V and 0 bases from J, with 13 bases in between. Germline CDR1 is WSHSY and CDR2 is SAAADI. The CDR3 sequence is CASRRFGGSTDTQYF. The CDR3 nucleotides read TGCGCCAGCAGAAGATTCGGGGGTAGCACAGATACGCAGTATTTT.

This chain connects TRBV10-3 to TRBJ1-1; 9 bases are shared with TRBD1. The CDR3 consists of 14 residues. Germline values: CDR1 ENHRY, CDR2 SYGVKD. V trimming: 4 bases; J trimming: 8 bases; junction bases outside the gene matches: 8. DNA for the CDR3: TGTGCCATCAGTGGGTTAGGACAGGGGAGCGAAGCTTTCTTT. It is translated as CAISGLGQGSEAFF.

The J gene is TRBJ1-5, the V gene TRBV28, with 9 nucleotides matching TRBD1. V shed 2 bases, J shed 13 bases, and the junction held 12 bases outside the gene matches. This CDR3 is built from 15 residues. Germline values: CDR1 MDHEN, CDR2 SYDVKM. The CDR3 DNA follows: TGTGCCAGCAGTTTACCTGGGGGACAGGGTTTTGGACAGCATTTT. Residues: CASSLPGGQGFGQHF.

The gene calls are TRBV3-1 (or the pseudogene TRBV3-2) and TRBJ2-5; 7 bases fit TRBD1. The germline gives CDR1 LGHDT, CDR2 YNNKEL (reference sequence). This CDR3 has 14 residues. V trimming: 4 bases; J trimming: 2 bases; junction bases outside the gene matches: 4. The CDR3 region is CASSPQDRQETQYF. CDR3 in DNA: TGTGCCAGCAGCCCACAGGACAGGCAAGAGACCCAGTACTTC.

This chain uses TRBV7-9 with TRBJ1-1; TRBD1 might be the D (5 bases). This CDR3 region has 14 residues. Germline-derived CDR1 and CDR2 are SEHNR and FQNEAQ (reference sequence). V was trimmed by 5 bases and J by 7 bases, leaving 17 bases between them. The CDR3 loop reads CASSGPGPSREAFF. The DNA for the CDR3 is TGTGCCAGCAGCGGACCAGGGCCCAGTCGTGAAGCTTTCTTT.

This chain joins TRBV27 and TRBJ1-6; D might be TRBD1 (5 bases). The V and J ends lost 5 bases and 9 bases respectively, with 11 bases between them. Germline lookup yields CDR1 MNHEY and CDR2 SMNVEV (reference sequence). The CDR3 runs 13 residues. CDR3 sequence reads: CASSPGQGSPLHF. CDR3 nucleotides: TGTGCCAGCAGTCCCGGCCAGGGTTCACCCCTCCACTTT.

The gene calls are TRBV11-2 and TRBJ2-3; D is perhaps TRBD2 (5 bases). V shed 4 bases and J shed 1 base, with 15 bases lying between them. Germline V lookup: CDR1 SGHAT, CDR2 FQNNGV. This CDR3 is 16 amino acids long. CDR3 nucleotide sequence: TGTGCCAGCAGCTCGATAGGACTTGTGGGCACAGATACGCAGTATTTT. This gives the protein CASSSIGLVGTDTQYF.

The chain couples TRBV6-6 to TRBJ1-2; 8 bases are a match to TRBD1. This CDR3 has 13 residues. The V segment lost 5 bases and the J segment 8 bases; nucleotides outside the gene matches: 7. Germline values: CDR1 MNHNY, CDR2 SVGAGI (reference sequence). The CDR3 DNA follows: TGTGCCAGCAGTAGGGGACAGGACAGGGGCTACACCTTC. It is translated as CASSRGQDRGYTF.

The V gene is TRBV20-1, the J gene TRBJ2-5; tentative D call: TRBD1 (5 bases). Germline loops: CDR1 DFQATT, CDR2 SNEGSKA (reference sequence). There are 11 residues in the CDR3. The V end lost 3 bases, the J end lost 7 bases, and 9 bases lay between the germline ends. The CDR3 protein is CSASKGLTQYF. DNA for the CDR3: TGCAGTGCTAGTAAGGGGCTGACCCAGTACTTC.

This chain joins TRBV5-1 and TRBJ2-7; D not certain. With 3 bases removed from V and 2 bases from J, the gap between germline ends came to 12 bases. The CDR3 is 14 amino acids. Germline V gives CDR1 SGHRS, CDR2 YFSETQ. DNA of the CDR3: TGCGCCAGCAGCTATGCCCTAGGTCCCTACGAGCAGTACTTC. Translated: CASSYALGPYEQYF.

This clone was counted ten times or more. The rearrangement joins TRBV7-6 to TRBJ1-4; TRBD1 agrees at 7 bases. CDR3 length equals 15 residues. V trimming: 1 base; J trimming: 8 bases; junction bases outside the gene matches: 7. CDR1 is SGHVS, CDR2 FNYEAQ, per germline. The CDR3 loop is CASSLGTGVGEKLFF. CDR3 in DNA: TGTGCCAGCAGCTTAGGAACAGGGGTAGGGGAAAAACTGTTTTTT.

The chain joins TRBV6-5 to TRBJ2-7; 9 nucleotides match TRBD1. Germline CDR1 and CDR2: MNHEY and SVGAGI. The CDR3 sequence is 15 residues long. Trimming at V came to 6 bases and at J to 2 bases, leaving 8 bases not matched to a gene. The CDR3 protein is CASRPGQGFAYEQYF. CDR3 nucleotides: TGTGCCAGCAGACCCGGACAGGGGTTTGCCTACGAGCAGTACTTC.

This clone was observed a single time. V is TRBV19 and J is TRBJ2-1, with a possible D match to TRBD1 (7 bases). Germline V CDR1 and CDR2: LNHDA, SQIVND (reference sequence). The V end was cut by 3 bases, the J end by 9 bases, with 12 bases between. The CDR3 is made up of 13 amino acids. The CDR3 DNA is TGTGCCAGTAGTATGGACAGGAGGGGTGAGCAGTTCTTC. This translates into CASSMDRRGEQFF.

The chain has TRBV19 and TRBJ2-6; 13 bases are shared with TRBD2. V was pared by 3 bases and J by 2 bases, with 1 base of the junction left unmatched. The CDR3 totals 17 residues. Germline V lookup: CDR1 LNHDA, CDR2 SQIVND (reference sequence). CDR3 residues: CASSMGTSGTGANVLTF. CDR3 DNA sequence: TGTGCCAGTAGTATGGGGACTAGCGGGACTGGGGCCAACGTCCTGACTTTC. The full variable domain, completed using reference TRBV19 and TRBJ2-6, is DGGITQSPKYLFRKEGQNVTLSCEQNLNHDAMYWYRQDPGQGLRLIYYSQIVNDFQKGDIAEGYSVSREKKESFPLTVTSAQKNPTAFYLCASSMGTSGTGANVLTFGAGSRLTVL.

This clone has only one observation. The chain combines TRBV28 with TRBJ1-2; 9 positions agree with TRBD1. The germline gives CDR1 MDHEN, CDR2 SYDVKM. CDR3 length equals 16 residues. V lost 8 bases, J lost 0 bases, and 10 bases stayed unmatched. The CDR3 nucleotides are TGTGCCAGCGCCTCAGGACAGGGGAGAGCTAACTATGGCTACACCTTC. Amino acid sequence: CASASGQGRANYGYTF.

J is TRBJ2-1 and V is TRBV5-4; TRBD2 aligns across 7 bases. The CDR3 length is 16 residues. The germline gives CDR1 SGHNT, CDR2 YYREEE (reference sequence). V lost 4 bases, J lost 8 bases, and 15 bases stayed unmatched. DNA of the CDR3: TGTGCCAGCAGCCGAAAACTTGCCTTCGCGGGGGATGAGCAGTTCTTC. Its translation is CASSRKLAFAGDEQFF.

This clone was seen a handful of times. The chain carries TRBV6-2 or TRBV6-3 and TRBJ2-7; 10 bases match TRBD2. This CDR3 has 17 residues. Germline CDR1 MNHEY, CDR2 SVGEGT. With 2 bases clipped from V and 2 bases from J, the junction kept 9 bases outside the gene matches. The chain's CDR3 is CASSYEPGLAITYEQYF. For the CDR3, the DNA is TGTGCCAGCAGTTACGAACCGGGACTAGCGATCACCTACGAGCAGTACTTC.

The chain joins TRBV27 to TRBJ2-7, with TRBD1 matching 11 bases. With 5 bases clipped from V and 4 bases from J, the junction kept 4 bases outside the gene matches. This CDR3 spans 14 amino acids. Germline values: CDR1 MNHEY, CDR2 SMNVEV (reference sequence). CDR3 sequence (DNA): TGTGCCAGCAGTCCCTGGGACAGGGGGTACGAGCAGTACTTC. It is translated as CASSPWDRGYEQYF.

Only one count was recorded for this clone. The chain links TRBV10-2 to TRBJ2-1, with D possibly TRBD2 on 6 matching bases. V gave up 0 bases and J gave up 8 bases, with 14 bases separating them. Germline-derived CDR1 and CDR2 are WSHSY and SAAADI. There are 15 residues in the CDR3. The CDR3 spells CASSESGGVGDEQFF. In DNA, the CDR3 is TGCGCCAGCAGTGAGTCCGGCGGGGTCGGAGATGAGCAGTTCTTC.

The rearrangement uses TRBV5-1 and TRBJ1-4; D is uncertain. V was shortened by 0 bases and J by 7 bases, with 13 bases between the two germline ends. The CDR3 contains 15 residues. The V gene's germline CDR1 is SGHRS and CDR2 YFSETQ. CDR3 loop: CASSLAGRAAEKLFF. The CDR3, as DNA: TGCGCCAGCAGCTTGGCCGGGCGGGCGGCTGAAAAACTGTTTTTT.

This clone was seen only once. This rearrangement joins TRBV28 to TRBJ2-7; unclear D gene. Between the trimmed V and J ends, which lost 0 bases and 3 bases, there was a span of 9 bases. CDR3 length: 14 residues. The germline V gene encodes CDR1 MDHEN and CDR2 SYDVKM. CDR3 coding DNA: TGTGCCAGCAGTTTATGGCTGAAGAGCTACGAGCAGTACTTC. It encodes CASSLWLKSYEQYF.

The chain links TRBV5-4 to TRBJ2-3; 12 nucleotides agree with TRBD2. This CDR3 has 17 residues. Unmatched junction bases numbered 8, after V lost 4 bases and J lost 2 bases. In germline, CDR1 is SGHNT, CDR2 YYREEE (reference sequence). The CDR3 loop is CASSTPLAGGLTDTQYF. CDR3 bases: TGTGCCAGCAGCACCCCACTAGCGGGGGGACTCACAGATACGCAGTATTTT.

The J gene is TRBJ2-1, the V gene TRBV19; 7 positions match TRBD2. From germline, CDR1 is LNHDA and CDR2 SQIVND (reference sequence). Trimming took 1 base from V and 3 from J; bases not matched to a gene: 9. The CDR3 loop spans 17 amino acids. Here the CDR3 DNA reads TGTGCCAGTAGTATAGGAGGTAGGTGGGAGGGCTACAATGAGCAGTTCTTC. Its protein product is CASSIGGRWEGYNEQFF.

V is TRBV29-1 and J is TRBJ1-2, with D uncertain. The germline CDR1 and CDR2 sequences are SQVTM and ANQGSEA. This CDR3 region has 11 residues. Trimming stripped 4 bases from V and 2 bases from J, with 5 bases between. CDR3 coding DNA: TGCAGCGTTGGGCAGAACTATGGCTACACCTTC. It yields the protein CSVGQNYGYTF.

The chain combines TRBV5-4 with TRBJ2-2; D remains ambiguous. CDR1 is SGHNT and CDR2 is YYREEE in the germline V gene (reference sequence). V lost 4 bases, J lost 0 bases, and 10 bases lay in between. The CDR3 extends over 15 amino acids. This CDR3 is CASSRGPANTGELFF. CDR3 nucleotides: TGTGCCAGCAGCCGAGGTCCCGCGAACACCGGGGAGCTGTTTTTT. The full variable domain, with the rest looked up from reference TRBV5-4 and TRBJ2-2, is ETGVTQSPTHLIKTRGQQVTLRCSSQSGHNTVSWYQQALGQGPQFIFQYYREEENGRGNFPPRFSGLQFPNYSSELNVNALELDDSALYLCASSRGPANTGELFFGEGSRLTVL.

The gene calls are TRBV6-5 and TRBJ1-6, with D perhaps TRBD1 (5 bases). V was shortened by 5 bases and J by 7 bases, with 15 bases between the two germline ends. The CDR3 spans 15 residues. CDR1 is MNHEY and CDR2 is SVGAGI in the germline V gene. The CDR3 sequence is CASSRRDSGNSPLHF. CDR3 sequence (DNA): TGTGCCAGCAGTAGACGTGACTCAGGGAATTCACCCCTCCACTTT.

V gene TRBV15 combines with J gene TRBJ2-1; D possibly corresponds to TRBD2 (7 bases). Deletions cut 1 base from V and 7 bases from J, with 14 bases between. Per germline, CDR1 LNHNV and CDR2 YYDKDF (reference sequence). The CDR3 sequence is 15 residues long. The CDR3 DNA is TGTGCCACCAGCAGAGCGGGGGGCAGTAAAAATGAGCAGTTCTTC. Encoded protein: CATSRAGGSKNEQFF.